The 4 T cell receptor beta chains below come from one sample, sequenced in a study of blood T cell repertoires in COVID-19. The protocol was immunoSEQ multiplex PCR, while the TCRdb copy is restricted to in-frame clones and leaves out a portion. The sample lists fewer than 110,000 clones; over 75% were seen once. The sample was peripheral blood. The receptors stem from a human donor in a cohort sampled during active or convalescent COVID-19.

The chain employs TRBV4-3 and TRBJ1-5; no clear D gene. V lost 0 bases to trimming and J lost 3 bases, with 21 bases between them. This CDR3 region has 19 residues. Per the germline V gene, CDR1 is LGHNA and CDR2 is YSLEER. The CDR3 nucleotides read TGCGCCAGCAGCCAAGATTCGGGGTGGCCAGGAACTTACAATCAGCCCCAGCATTTT. Its protein is CASSQDSGWPGTYNQPQHF.

The V call is TRBV7-6, the J call TRBJ2-5, with a possible D match to TRBD2 (6 bases). The CDR3 runs to 15 residues. Germline lookup yields CDR1 SGHVS and CDR2 FNYEAQ. V was shortened by 5 bases and J by 5 bases, with 18 bases between the two germline ends. CDR3 loop: CASSDRESRRETQYF. In nucleotides, the CDR3 is TGTGCCAGCAGCGACCGGGAGAGCCGTCGGGAGACCCAGTACTTC.

This chain joins TRBV27 and TRBJ1-5; TRBD1 is a possible D gene (5 bases). CDR3 size: 14 residues. Germline-derived CDR1 and CDR2 are MNHEY and SMNVEV (reference sequence). V was pared by 5 bases and J by 4 bases, with 12 bases between. The CDR3 coding sequence is TGTGCCAGCAGTCCGCGGGACGGGAATCAGCCCCAGCATTTT. Encoded protein: CASSPRDGNQPQHF.

The V and J genes are TRBV27 and TRBJ1-2, with a weak D call TRBD1 (6 bases). V was trimmed by 3 bases and J by 4 bases, leaving 9 bases between them. This CDR3 is built from 13 residues. Germline V CDR1 and CDR2: MNHEY, SMNVEV (reference sequence). The CDR3, as DNA: TGTGCCAGCAGTTTGAACAGGGCCTATGGCTACACCTTC. Amino acids: CASSLNRAYGYTF.